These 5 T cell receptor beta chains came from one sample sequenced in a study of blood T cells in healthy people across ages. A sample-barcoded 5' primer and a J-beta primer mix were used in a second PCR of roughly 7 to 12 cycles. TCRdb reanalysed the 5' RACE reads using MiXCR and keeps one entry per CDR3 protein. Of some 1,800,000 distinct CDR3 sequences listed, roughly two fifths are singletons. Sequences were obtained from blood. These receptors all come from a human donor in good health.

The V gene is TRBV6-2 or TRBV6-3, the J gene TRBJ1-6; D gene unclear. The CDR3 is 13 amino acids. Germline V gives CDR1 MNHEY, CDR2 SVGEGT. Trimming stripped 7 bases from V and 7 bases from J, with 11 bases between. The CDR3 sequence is CASNPWPNSPLHF. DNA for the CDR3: TGTGCCAGCAACCCCTGGCCGAATTCACCCCTCCACTTT.

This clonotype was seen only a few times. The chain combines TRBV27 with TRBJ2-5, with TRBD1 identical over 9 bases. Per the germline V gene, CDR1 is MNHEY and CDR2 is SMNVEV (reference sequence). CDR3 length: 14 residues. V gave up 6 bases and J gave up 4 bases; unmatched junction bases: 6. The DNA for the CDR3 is TGTGCCAGCAGACAGGGGGCAGGTCGAGAGACCCAGTACTTC. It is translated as CASRQGAGRETQYF.

CDR3 protein: CASSRTLAGDPYEQYF. Written as DNA, the CDR3 is TGTGCCAGCAGCCGAACTCTAGCGGGGGACCCCTACGAGCAGTACTTC. The chain employs TRBV6-6 and TRBJ2-5, with TRBD2 identical over 10 bases. The closer fit of TRBJ2-7 to the DNA end suggests the J call may be wrong. CDR1 MNHNY and CDR2 SVGAGI come from the germline V gene (reference sequence). The CDR3 covers 16 residues.

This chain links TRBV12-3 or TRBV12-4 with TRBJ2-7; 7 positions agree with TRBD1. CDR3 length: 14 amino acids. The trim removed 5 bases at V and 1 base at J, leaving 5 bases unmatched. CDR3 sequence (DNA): TGTGCCAGCAGTCGAGGGGGCATATCCTACGAGCAGTACTTC. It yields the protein CASSRGGISYEQYF.

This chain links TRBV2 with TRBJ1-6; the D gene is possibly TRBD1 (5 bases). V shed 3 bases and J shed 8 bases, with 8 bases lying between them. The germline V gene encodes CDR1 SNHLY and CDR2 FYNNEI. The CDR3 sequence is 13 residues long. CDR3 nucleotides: TGTGCCAGCAGTGATACGGGACATTCACCCCTCCACTTT. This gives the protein CASSDTGHSPLHF.